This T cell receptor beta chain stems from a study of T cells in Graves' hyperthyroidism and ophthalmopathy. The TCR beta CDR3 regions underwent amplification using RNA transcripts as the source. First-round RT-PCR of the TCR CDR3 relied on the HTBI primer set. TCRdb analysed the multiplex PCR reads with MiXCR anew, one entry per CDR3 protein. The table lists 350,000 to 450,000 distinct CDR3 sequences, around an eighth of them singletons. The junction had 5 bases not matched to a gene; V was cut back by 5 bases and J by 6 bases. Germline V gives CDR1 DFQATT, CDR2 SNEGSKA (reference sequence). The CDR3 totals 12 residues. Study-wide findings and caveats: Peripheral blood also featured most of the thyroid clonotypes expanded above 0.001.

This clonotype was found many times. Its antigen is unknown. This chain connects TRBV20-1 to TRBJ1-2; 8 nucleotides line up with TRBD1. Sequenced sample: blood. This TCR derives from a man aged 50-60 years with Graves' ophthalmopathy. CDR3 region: CSAGQGGDGYTF. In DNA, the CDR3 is TGCAGTGCTGGACAGGGTGGGGATGGCTACACCTTC.